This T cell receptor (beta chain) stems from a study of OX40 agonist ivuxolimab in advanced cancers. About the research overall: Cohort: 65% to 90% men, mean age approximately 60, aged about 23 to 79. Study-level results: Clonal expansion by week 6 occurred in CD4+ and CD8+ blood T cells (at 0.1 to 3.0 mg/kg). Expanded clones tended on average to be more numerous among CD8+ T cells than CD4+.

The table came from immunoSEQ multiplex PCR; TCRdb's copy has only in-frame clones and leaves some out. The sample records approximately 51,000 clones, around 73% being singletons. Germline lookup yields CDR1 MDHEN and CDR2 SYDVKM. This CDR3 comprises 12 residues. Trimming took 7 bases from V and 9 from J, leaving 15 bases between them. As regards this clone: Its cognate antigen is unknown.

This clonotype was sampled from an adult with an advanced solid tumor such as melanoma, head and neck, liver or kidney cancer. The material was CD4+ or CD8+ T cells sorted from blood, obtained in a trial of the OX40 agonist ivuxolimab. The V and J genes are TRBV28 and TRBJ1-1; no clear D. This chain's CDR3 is CASKPLVNQAFF. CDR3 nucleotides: TGTGCCAGCAAACCTTTGGTGAATCAAGCTTTCTTT.